This section outlines one T cell receptor (beta chain) sequence together with its context. The clone's antigen remains unknown. It has no much larger one-base neighbor in the sample; base qualities were not kept. These data are taken from a study of regulatory T cells (dated by TCRdb to 2017 to 2018). General notes on the study: The study compared T-cell receptor beta repertoires of sorted regulatory, conventional CD4+ and CD8+ T cells in CD3G-deficient patients with those in healthy controls. General findings and caveats noted by the study authors: Repertoires from patients had restricted unique TRB V-J pairs and skewed V and J gene usage, with the strongest effect in regulatory T cells. Patient regulatory T-cell samples yielded roughly tenfold fewer unique productive TRB reads than control samples. Regulatory T-cell repertoire restriction was found to vary between patients and was most prominent in the two patients with the most severe autoimmunity. Reduced Shannon diversity was observed in regulatory T cells from CD3G-deficient patients compared with autologous conventional CD4+ cells and with control regulatory T cells.

For the multiplex PCR, 52 forward TRBV primers and 13 reverse TRBJ primers were used, and amplification bias was corrected with both assay-based and computational methods. Rearranged TRB loci were amplified from genomic DNA by multiplex PCR within the immunoSEQ assay. TRB amplicons were sequenced using an Illumina HiSeq platform. The authors processed their data as follows. Raw sequences were error-filtered and aligned to reference gene sequences by custom algorithms, then analyzed with the immunoSEQ online tools. Frequencies of productive and nonproductive TRB rearrangements were assessed among unique sequences as well as among total sequences. For TRB CDR3 positions 6 and 7, hydrophobicity together with amino acid composition served as the basis for assessing self-reactivity potential. Groups were compared by t tests, Mann-Whitney tests or two-way ANOVA performed in Prism software. The source is immuneACCESS, and TCRdb retained only in-frame sequences with V and J called. Part of the clones is not carried over; for the studies checked, unresolved V genes explain less than half of this, and the remainder is unexplained. The V and J calls and clone size come from that table; D and trimming were worked out from the DNA. Within this sample are 1,100 or so clones, with 85% to 90% of them counted one time only. Clones ranked in the top ten supply around 6% of the sample.

Evidence of autoimmunity was present in all CD3G-deficient patients, and the autoimmunity was more severe in two of the patients. Patients were tested at ages ranging from 2 to 39 years, and reduced naive and increased memory CD4+ and CD8+ T-cell proportions were found in the patients. CD4+ cells were FACS-sorted into CD25-high CD127-low regulatory T cells and CD25-low CD127-high conventional CD4+ T cells. Roughly 6 individuals with CD3G deficiency made up the patient group. Patient samples and clinical data were obtained from an international physician network spanning the United States, Europe and Asia. Ficoll density separation was used to isolate peripheral blood mononuclear cells. CDR3 length: 15 amino acids, cysteine to phenylalanine. Here the CDR3 DNA is all that survives: 45 bases in frame from base 1. Reading the germline V gene gives CDR1 MNHNS and CDR2 SASEGT. The germline ends are 18 bases apart after V is trimmed by 6 bases and J by 3 bases.

The receptor's source is a person aged 30 to 40 with CD3G deficiency. Source material: CD4+ Tregs sorted from blood. In this chain, TRBV6-1 is recombined with TRBJ2-7, with TRBD2 as a weak D call on 7 bases. The CDR3 corresponds to CASRRGGTTNYEQYF. In nucleotide form, the sequence is TGTGCCAGCAGGAGAGGGGGGACTACAAACTACGAGCAGTACTTC.